The 19 T cell receptor beta chains below were found in one sample sequenced in a study of CXCR3-negative and CXCR3-positive naive CD8 T cells. UMI-labeled 5' RACE yielded the TRB cDNA libraries. No DNA is given; TCRdb re-called the 5' RACE reads and lists each CDR3 protein once. The table gives roughly 89,000 distinct CDR3 sequences; the top ten clones make up around 1.8% of it. Sequenced sample: naive CXCR3- CD8+ T cells from blood. The subset is: CD45RO-CCR7+CD27+CD95- naive CD8+ T cells lacking CXCR3 (TNR3-). The receptors were sampled from a human donor in good health. Some clones in this sample may be carry-over from other donors' samples.

This sequence joins TRBV7-9 and TRBJ1-2. There are 16 residues in the CDR3. Per the germline V gene, CDR1 is SEHNR and CDR2 is FQNEAQ (reference sequence). CDR3 loop: CASSGGRLDSRYGYTF.

The gene calls are TRBV7-9 and TRBJ2-1; there is no DNA to check the TCRdb D call of TRBD1. The germline V gene has CDR1 SEHNR and CDR2 FQNEAQ (reference sequence). This CDR3 is built from 16 residues. CDR3 region: CASSPRGGASYNEQFF.

The chain carries TRBV14 and TRBJ2-5; without DNA, the TCRdb call of TRBD1 cannot be checked. This CDR3 contains 17 residues. Per germline, CDR1 SGHDN and CDR2 FVKESK. CDR3 in amino acids: CASSQEVGLWRGETQYF.

This chain connects TRBV7-9 to TRBJ1-5; TCRdb's assignment of TRBD1 cannot be checked, as there is no DNA. In germline, CDR1 is SEHNR, CDR2 FQNEAQ (reference sequence). The CDR3 totals 12 residues. The CDR3 region is CASREGNQPQHF.

The chain uses TRBV5-1 and TRBJ2-5; checking the TCRdb D call of TRBD2 is not possible without DNA. This CDR3 contains 15 residues. CDR1 SGHRS and CDR2 YFSETQ come from the germline V gene. The CDR3 sequence is CASSLLGGAGETQYF.

V gene TRBV20-1 combines with J gene TRBJ2-7; TCRdb picks TRBD2, but there is no DNA to check that call. Germline values: CDR1 DFQATT, CDR2 SNEGSKA (reference sequence). CDR3 length: 18 amino acids. CDR3 in amino acids: CSARDLMGLAGVTYEQYF.

The chain uses TRBV7-6 and TRBJ2-1; the TRBD2 assignment by TCRdb is unverifiable without DNA. The CDR3 consists of 16 residues. Germline lookup yields CDR1 SGHVS and CDR2 FNYEAQ. The CDR3 loop is CASRQKAGGPNNEQFF.

The rearrangement joins TRBV7-9 to TRBJ2-7; TCRdb picks TRBD1, but there is no DNA to check that call. Germline CDR1 SEHNR, CDR2 FQNEAQ (reference sequence). CDR3 length equals 14 residues. CDR3 loop: CASSLGTRSYEQYF.

This sequence joins TRBV5-1 and TRBJ2-2. This CDR3 spans 13 amino acids. From germline, CDR1 is SGHRS and CDR2 YFSETQ. CDR3 sequence reads: CASRVMNTGELFF. The full variable domain, in which reference TRBV5-1 and TRBJ2-2 provide the parts outside the CDR3, is KAGVTQTPRYLIKTRGQQVTLSCSPISGHRSVSWYQQTPGQGLQFLFEYFSETQRNKGNFPGRFSGRQFSNSRSEMNVSTLELGDSALYLCASRVMNTGELFFGEGSRLTVL.

The chain uses TRBV7-9 and TRBJ1-5. CDR1 is SEHNR, CDR2 FQNEAQ, per germline (reference sequence). This CDR3 has 14 residues. The CDR3: CASSLSDSNQPQHF.

This chain uses TRBV29-1 with TRBJ2-2; with no DNA, the TCRdb D assignment of TRBD1 cannot be verified. CDR1 is SQVTM and CDR2 is ANQGSEA in the germline V gene. This CDR3 is 13 amino acids long. The CDR3 region is CSVGARNTGELFF.

This sequence joins TRBV2 and TRBJ2-7; lacking DNA, the TRBD1 call made by TCRdb goes unchecked. Per germline, CDR1 SNHLY and CDR2 FYNNEI. This CDR3 spans 15 amino acids. This chain's CDR3 is CASIRGQGPSYEQYF.

The chain combines TRBV20-1 with TRBJ2-7; TCRdb calls TRBD2, which cannot be checked without DNA. Germline CDR1 is DFQATT and CDR2 is SNEGSKA (reference sequence). The CDR3 runs to 14 residues. CDR3 sequence: CSARGRTATYEQYF.

This chain links TRBV2 with TRBJ2-7; checking the TCRdb D call of TRBD2 is not possible without DNA. Germline V gene sequence: CDR1 SNHLY, CDR2 FYNNEI. The CDR3 runs 13 residues. The CDR3 sequence: CASLDGPTREQYF.

This sequence joins TRBV5-1 and TRBJ2-7; no DNA is available, so the TRBD2 call from TCRdb remains unchecked. The CDR3 covers 14 residues. From germline, CDR1 is SGHRS and CDR2 YFSETQ. The CDR3 reads CASSLSGISYEQYF. Drawing the rest from reference TRBV5-1 and TRBJ2-7, the complete variable domain is KAGVTQTPRYLIKTRGQQVTLSCSPISGHRSVSWYQQTPGQGLQFLFEYFSETQRNKGNFPGRFSGRQFSNSRSEMNVSTLELGDSALYLCASSLSGISYEQYFGPGTRLTVT.

The V call is TRBV25-1, the J call TRBJ2-3. Germline-derived CDR1 and CDR2 are MGHDK and SYGVNS. The CDR3 sequence is 15 residues long. CDR3 sequence reads: CASSEFSRVADTQYF.

The CDR3 region is CASSWGGHEQYF. This chain joins TRBV12-3 or TRBV12-4 and TRBJ2-7; without DNA, the TCRdb call of TRBD1 cannot be checked. The length of the CDR3 is 12 residues.

The chain is built from TRBV7-9 and TRBJ1-1. Germline V gene lookup returns CDR1 SEHNR and CDR2 FQNEAQ (reference sequence). The CDR3 sequence is 13 residues long. This chain's CDR3 is CASSLLSSTEAFF.

The genes are TRBV9 and TRBJ1-1; TCRdb indicates TRBD1, and absent DNA this call remains unverified. Germline V gene lookup returns CDR1 SGDLS and CDR2 YYNGEE. The CDR3 covers 16 residues. CDR3 residues: CASSAGAGVMNTEAFF.